This is a list of T cell receptor beta chains from one sample in a study of blood T cell repertoires in COVID-19. This table comes from immunoSEQ multiplex PCR, and its TCRdb copy is limited to in-frame clones, with some not included. The sample gives some 180,000 clones, nearly 80% of which show up once; 14% is in the top ten. Sequencing was carried out using PBMCs or T cells enriched from blood (not recorded which). These receptors all stem from a man between 60 and 75 years old who had been exposed to COVID-19. CDR3s include the opening cysteine and the closing phenylalanine or tryptophan. D genes are given only for firm matches. Size values are once, few and many counts, or a class for expanded clones, and some rows have none.

size	V	J	D	length	DNA	CDR3
.	TRBV19	TRBJ1-5	TRBD1	15	TGTGCCAGTAGACACGACAGGGCTAGCAATCAGCCCCAGCATTTT	CASRHDRASNQPQHF
.	TRBV19	TRBJ2-1	TRBD1	16	TGTGCCAGTAGTAGGAGTACCGGGACAGGGTCGGATGAGCAGTTCTTC	CASSRSTGTGSDEQFF
.	TRBV7-3	TRBJ2-1	.	14	TGTGCCAGCAGCTTAACGCGAACAGGCGGTGAGCAGTTCTTC	CASSLTRTGGEQFF
.	TRBV25-1	TRBJ1-4	TRBD1	11	TGTGCCAGCCACGGGACAGGGAAACTGTTTTTT	CASHGTGKLFF
.	TRBV10-3	TRBJ1-1	.	14	TGTGCCATCAGTGATGAGGGGCGGGGCACTGAAGCTTTCTTT	CAISDEGRGTEAFF
.	TRBV9	TRBJ1-6	.	14	TGTGCCAGCAGCGTAGTTTCAGATAATTCACCCCTCCACTTT	CASSVVSDNSPLHF
.	TRBV7-2	TRBJ2-7	TRBD1	16	TGTGCCAGCAGCTTAGCCCCCGGACAGGGGAACAACGAGCAGTACTTC	CASSLAPGQGNNEQYF
.	TRBV5-1	TRBJ2-3	.	13	TGCGCCAGCAGCCGGGGGTCCCCCGATACGCAGTATTTT	CASSRGSPDTQYF
.	TRBV10-3	TRBJ2-3	TRBD1	13	TGTGCCATCAGGGACAGGGCCACAGATACGCAGTATTTT	CAIRDRATDTQYF
.	TRBV7-3	TRBJ2-1	TRBD2	18	TGTGCCAGCAGCCCAATCCCCACTAGCGGGATCTCCTACAATGAGCAGTTCTTC	CASSPIPTSGISYNEQFF
.	TRBV2	TRBJ2-1	TRBD2	13	TGTGCCAGCACCCCGCGGGGGGACACTGAGCAGTTCTTC	CASTPRGDTEQFF
.	TRBV7-2	TRBJ1-6	TRBD1	14	TGTGCCAGCAGCTTGGGACAGGGAGATTCACCCCTCCACTTT	CASSLGQGDSPLHF
.	TRBV5-1	TRBJ2-7	.	13	TGCGCCAGCAGTTCTCTTGCGGACAACGAGCAGTACTTC	CASSSLADNEQYF
.	TRBV10-3	TRBJ1-4	.	14	TGTGCCATCAGTGAAGGTCAGGGTTCTGAAAAACTGTTTTTT	CAISEGQGSEKLFF
.	TRBV11-2	TRBJ2-7	.	12	TGTGCCAGCAGCTCCCGCGGGGACCTCTTATTCTTC	CASSSRGDLLFF
.	TRBV24-1	TRBJ2-1	.	18	TGTGCCACCAGTGATTTGGGGGGAGGTCCGAGCTCCTACAATGAGCAGTTCTTC	CATSDLGGGPSSYNEQFF
.	TRBV9	TRBJ2-2	TRBD2	16	TGTGCCAGCAGCCCTCTCCTAGCGGGAGGTCCCGGGGAGCTGTTTTTT	CASSPLLAGGPGELFF
.	TRBV7-2	TRBJ1-1	.	15	TGTGCCAGCAGCGCAGTACACCCGATGAACACTGAAGCTTTCTTT	CASSAVHPMNTEAFF
.	TRBV2	TRBJ2-1	TRBD2	15	TGTGCCAGCACGGGGGGGGGACTAATATACAATGAGCAGTTCTTC	CASTGGGLIYNEQFF
once	TRBV28	TRBJ2-1	TRBD1	15	TGTGCCAGCAGGGGACAGGGGTTTGCCCCCAATGAGCAGTTCTTC	CASRGQGFAPNEQFF
.	TRBV12-2	TRBJ1-1	.	17	TGTGCAAGTCGCTCGGTCCCGGGACAGTCTATGAACACTGAAGCTTTCTTT	CASRSVPGQSMNTEAFF
.	TRBV7-9	TRBJ2-5	.	14	TGTGCCAGCGGGCTGACAACACCTCAAGAGACCCAGTACTTC	CASGLTTPQETQYF
.	TRBV5-8	TRBJ1-1	TRBD1	16	TGTGCCAGCAGCTTTATGGGGACAGGGACAGCGGCGGGCGCTTTCTTT	CASSFMGTGTAAGAFF